The clone carrying this T cell receptor beta chain was counted a single time. What it binds is unknown. The record originates from a study of beta chain features in type 1 diabetes. Study observations and caveats: A cDNA-based sequencing approach could over-represent cells with high TCR expression. PCR might favor shorter templates, but any such skew would affect patients and controls equally. Patients' naive, central memory and Treg TCRB repertoires seemed closer to one another than those of healthy donors.

Every bit of the isolated RNA underwent reverse transcription, so sequencing read expressed TCRB transcripts. The protocol was immunoSEQ multiplex PCR, while the TCRdb copy is restricted to in-frame clones and leaves out a portion. The table lists 390,000 or so clones, around 13% of them singletons. This CDR3 region has 14 residues. The V and J ends lost 0 bases and 7 bases respectively, with 10 bases between them. Germline V gene data show CDR1 as SGHNT and CDR2 as YYREEE (reference sequence). Donors contributed one heparinised blood draw apiece, averaging roughly 0.12 L. This clonotype was obtained from a man aged 25 to 40 in good health. The V call is TRBV5-4, the J call TRBJ1-4; no clear D gene. Sequenced material: naive CD4+ T cells from blood. CDR3 sequence reads: CASSLEDRGEKLFF. CDR3 DNA sequence: TGTGCCAGCAGCTTGGAAGACCGGGGTGAAAAACTGTTTTTT.